This T cell receptor (beta chain) was sequenced during a study of blood T cell repertoires in COVID-19. Background on the study: Samples taken during acute and convalescent COVID-19 were collected in the United States, Italy and Spain.

Clones were read by immunoSEQ multiplex PCR, and TCRdb kept only the in-frame ones, dropping some. The repertoire consists of about 110,000 clones, with approximately 69% occurring once and the leading ten covering about 6.5%. Germline V CDR1 and CDR2: PRHDT, FYEKMQ (reference sequence). The V end was cut by 5 bases, the J end by 4 bases, with 14 bases between. This CDR3 is built from 14 residues. This clonotype originated in a man older than 75 with acute or convalescent COVID-19. V and J are TRBV13 and TRBJ1-1; D may be TRBD1 (6 bases). What was sequenced was peripheral blood. The CDR3 sequence: CASSVHREGTEAFF. The CDR3 bases are TGTGCCAGCAGCGTCCACAGGGAGGGCACTGAAGCTTTCTTT. Using reference TRBV13 and TRBJ1-1 for the parts outside the CDR3, the full variable domain is AAGVIQSPRHLIKEKRETATLKCYPIPRHDTVYWYQQGPGQDPQFLISFYEKMQSDKGSIPDRFSAQQFSDYHSELNMSSLELGDSALYFCASSVHREGTEAFFGQGTRLTVV.